The 23 T cell receptor beta chains below come from one sample, sequenced in a study of post-analysis software for immune sequencing data. These TCRs are of unknown antigen specificity. Sequencing libraries made from TCR beta cDNA carried unique molecular identifiers. TCRdb called the PCR reads again in MiXCR, with one record for every CDR3 protein. The table has hundreds of thousands of distinct CDR3 sequences, roughly 29% seen once. Study observations and caveats: The five TRBV segments detected at higher frequency in patients than in controls included TRBV5-6, TRBV5-1 and TRBV20-1.

The sample taken for sequencing was blood. Receptor source: a girl aged 10-17 years with multiple sclerosis.

The V call is TRBV18, the J call TRBJ2-1; tentatively, D is TRBD1 (6 bases). The CDR3 is made up of 15 amino acids. With 8 bases removed from V and 4 bases from J, the gap between germline ends came to 18 bases. Germline V CDR1 and CDR2: KGHSH, LQKENI. CDR3 nucleotides: TGTGCCAGCGCAACGAGGGGGACGGAGTACAATGAGCAGTTCTTC. Its translation is CASATRGTEYNEQFF. The complete variable domain, with remaining parts taken from reference TRBV18 and TRBJ2-1, reads NAGVMQNPRHLVRRRGQEARLRCSPMKGHSHVYWYRQLPEEGLKFMVYLQKENIIDESGMPKERFSAEFPKEGPSILRIQQVVRGDSAAYFCASATRGTEYNEQFFGPGTRLTVL.

This chain joins TRBV28 and TRBJ1-2, with D hard to call. The CDR3 is 15 amino acids. Per the germline V gene, CDR1 is MDHEN and CDR2 is SYDVKM. V was clipped by 3 bases and J by 4 bases, with 15 bases between them. CDR3 DNA: TGTGCCAGCAGTTTTCGCGCGGTGCAGGCCTATGGCTACACCTTC. Translation: CASSFRAVQAYGYTF.

The chain carries TRBV7-2 and TRBJ2-4, with 9 bases aligning to TRBD1. J was trimmed by 3 bases and V by 2 bases; bases with no gene match: 14. The CDR3 is 19 residues long. Germline V gene lookup returns CDR1 SGHTA and CDR2 FQGNSA. The chain's CDR3 is CASSLSGGQGFYGKNIQYF. CDR3 DNA: TGTGCCAGCAGCTTAAGTGGCGGACAGGGGTTTTATGGCAAAAACATTCAGTACTTC.

The chain has TRBV29-1 and TRBJ2-1; D remains unclear. V lost 6 bases, J lost 6 bases, and 6 bases lay in between. Germline V gene data show CDR1 as SQVTM and CDR2 as ANQGSEA. CDR3 length equals 10 residues. In DNA, the CDR3 is TGCAGCGTACAGCGCAATGAGCAGTTCTTC. Translating it yields CSVQRNEQFF.

This clonotype was seen more than once but under ten times. This chain uses TRBV3-1 with TRBJ2-5; 11 bases match TRBD1. CDR3 length: 15 residues. V was clipped by 4 bases and J by 3 bases; unmatched bases: 4. Germline loops: CDR1 LGHDT, CDR2 YNNKEL (reference sequence). CDR3 residues: CASSPGQGVEETQYF. The CDR3 DNA is TGTGCCAGCAGCCCGGGACAGGGGGTGGAAGAGACCCAGTACTTC.

CDR3 coding DNA: TGCAGTGCTGGGGACATCAACTATGGCTACACCTTC. Encoded protein: CSAGDINYGYTF. This chain links TRBV20-1 with TRBJ1-2; D perhaps matches TRBD1 (6 bases). In germline, CDR1 is DFQATT, CDR2 SNEGSKA (reference sequence). Trimming removed 5 bases at V and 2 bases at J, with 9 bases between. This CDR3 has 12 residues.

This clonotype was seen at least ten times. This chain connects TRBV29-1 to TRBJ2-7; perhaps D is TRBD1 or TRBD2 (5 bases each). V shed 7 bases and J shed 7 bases, with 17 bases lying between them. There are 12 residues in the CDR3. Germline-derived CDR1 and CDR2 are SQVTM and ANQGSEA. The CDR3 region is CSASVGVGEQYF. DNA for the CDR3: TGCAGCGCCAGTGTGGGGGTGGGAGAGCAGTACTTC.

The chain recombines TRBV27 with TRBJ2-3; unclear D gene. The CDR3 length is 14 residues. Germline assignment: CDR1 MNHEY and CDR2 SMNVEV (reference sequence). V dropped 3 bases and J dropped 0 bases, with 7 bases sitting between them. CDR3 sequence: CASSFSPSTDTQYF. DNA of the CDR3: TGTGCCAGCAGTTTTTCCCCTAGCACAGATACGCAGTATTTT.

This clonotype was detected many times. The chain recombines TRBV20-1 with TRBJ2-7; TRBD2 agrees at 7 bases. Losses at the gene ends were 6 bases for V and 3 bases for J; bases not matched to a gene: 5. Germline V lookup: CDR1 DFQATT, CDR2 SNEGSKA (reference sequence). The CDR3 is 12 amino acids. The CDR3 protein is CSASGGSYEQYF. DNA of the CDR3: TGCAGTGCGTCGGGGGGAAGCTACGAGCAGTACTTC.

The chain joins TRBV7-9 to TRBJ1-4, with D unresolved. The CDR3 sequence is 14 residues long. CDR1 and CDR2 from the germline V gene are SEHNR and FQNEAQ (reference sequence). V lost 1 base to trimming and J lost 10 bases, with 13 bases between them. CDR3 sequence (DNA): TGTGCCAGCAGCTTAGGGTCCGGGGATGGAAAACTGTTTTTT. Translated, it gives CASSLGSGDGKLFF.

The chain's CDR3 is CASSLERIYEQYF. CDR3 bases: TGCGCCAGCAGCTTGGAAAGGATTTACGAGCAGTACTTC. The genes are TRBV5-1 and TRBJ2-7, with D unclear. There are 13 residues in the CDR3. CDR1 and CDR2 (germline): SGHRS, YFSETQ. V dropped 0 bases and J dropped 4 bases, with 8 bases sitting between them.

CDR3 DNA: TGTGCCAGCAGCTTGACCAGGGTGGAGACCCAGTACTTC. Translated, it gives CASSLTRVETQYF. The V and J genes are TRBV7-2 and TRBJ2-7; possibly TRBD1 for D (5 bases). The J call is uncertain, as TRBJ2-5 better fits the DNA end. From germline, CDR1 is SGHTA and CDR2 FQGNSA. The CDR3 has 13 residues.

The V and J genes are TRBV25-1 and TRBJ1-2, with D uncertain. CDR1 is MGHDK and CDR2 is SYGVNS in the germline V gene. This CDR3 has 14 amino acids. Trimming removed 4 bases at V and 4 bases at J, with 13 bases between. This CDR3 is CASSGPTAVYGYTF. The CDR3 DNA reads TGTGCCAGCAGTGGGCCGACGGCAGTCTATGGCTACACCTTC.

The chain carries TRBV6-2 or TRBV6-3 and TRBJ2-4; no definite D call. The DNA end lines up better with TRBJ2-7; the J call may be wrong. The length of the CDR3 is 11 residues. Germline CDR1 and CDR2: MNHEY and SVGEGT. CDR3 region: CASRGFYEQYF. DNA of the CDR3: TGTGCCAGCAGAGGGTTCTACGAGCAGTACTTC.

In DNA form, the CDR3 reads TGTGCCAGCAGCACCCCGCGGGGCAGGGTGGAGACTGAAGCTTTCTTT. Protein product: CASSTPRGRVETEAFF. The chain is built from TRBV21-1 and TRBJ1-1; the tabulated D call, TRBD1, remains unverified against the DNA. TRBV21-1 is noted as a pseudogene. The CDR3 runs to 16 residues.

The gene calls are TRBV20-1 and TRBJ1-5; 10 bases align to TRBD1. Germline CDR1 reads DFQATT; CDR2 reads SNEGSKA (reference sequence). With V trimmed by 5 bases and J by 6 bases, 4 bases remained unmatched. This CDR3 comprises 13 residues. The CDR3 nucleotides read TGCAGTGCTGAGGACAGGGGGACTCAGCCCCAGCATTTT. Translation: CSAEDRGTQPQHF.

This clonotype was counted once. This chain uses TRBV11-2 with TRBJ2-3, with TRBD2 matching 7 bases. Looked up from germline, CDR1 is SGHAT and CDR2 is FQNNGV. The CDR3 covers 17 residues. V gave up 7 bases and J gave up 3 bases; unmatched junction bases: 16. The CDR3 region has the DNA TGTGCCAGCAACAAACCCGTGGGCGGGAGCGGGACAGATACGCAGTATTTT. It yields the protein CASNKPVGGSGTDTQYF.

This clonotype was seen a handful of times. The chain recombines TRBV29-1 with TRBJ2-7; weak D call: TRBD2 (6 bases). This CDR3 contains 15 residues. Trimming shortened V by 6 bases and J by 4 bases, and 22 bases separated the two germline ends. In germline, CDR1 is SQVTM, CDR2 ANQGSEA. CDR3 DNA sequence: TGCAGCGTCGAATACGGGGGTAGTATTACTTACGAGCAGTACTTC. It translates to CSVEYGGSITYEQYF.

This sequence joins TRBV28 and TRBJ1-2, with 7 bases fitting TRBD1. V lost 5 bases, J lost 4 bases, and 10 bases stayed unmatched. Germline lookup yields CDR1 MDHEN and CDR2 SYDVKM. The CDR3 is 15 amino acids. CDR3 bases: TGTGCCAGCAGTCTCGACAGGGACATCCTCTATGGCTACACCTTC. Protein sequence: CASSLDRDILYGYTF.

CDR3 DNA sequence: TGTGCCAGCAGCTTAGGAGGGGGCTCCGGGCCCCAGCATTTT. This sequence encodes CASSLGGGSGPQHF. This chain uses TRBV7-9 with TRBJ1-5; TRBD1 matches at 7 bases. J was trimmed by 9 bases and V by 1 base; bases with no gene match: 6. CDR1 and CDR2 from the germline V gene are SEHNR and FQNEAQ (reference sequence). The CDR3 contains 14 residues.

The chain employs TRBV5-1 and TRBJ1-1; D may be TRBD1 (5 bases). Trimming pared 0 bases from V and 4 bases from J, leaving 10 bases between. The germline CDR1 and CDR2 sequences are SGHRS and YFSETQ. The CDR3 is 14 residues long. This CDR3 is CASSLGGPATEAFF. CDR3 sequence (DNA): TGCGCCAGCAGCTTGGGGGGACCGGCCACTGAAGCTTTCTTT.

The gene calls are TRBV20-1 and TRBJ1-1, with 7 bases lining up with TRBD1. The germline CDR1 and CDR2 sequences are DFQATT and SNEGSKA (reference sequence). This CDR3 has 15 residues. Trimming at V came to 0 bases and at J to 3 bases, leaving 7 bases not matched to a gene. The DNA for the CDR3 is TGCAGTGCTAGAGATGCAGGGGGTCTGGACACTGAAGCTTTCTTT. As protein: CSARDAGGLDTEAFF.

The chain has TRBV28 and TRBJ2-3; D not resolved. The germline V gene has CDR1 MDHEN and CDR2 SYDVKM. V lost 7 bases, J lost 6 bases, and 17 bases lay in between. CDR3 length: 14 residues. The CDR3 DNA reads TGTGCCAGCATGCGTCGGTCCGAAGGGGATACGCAGTATTTT. Translated, it gives CASMRRSEGDTQYF.